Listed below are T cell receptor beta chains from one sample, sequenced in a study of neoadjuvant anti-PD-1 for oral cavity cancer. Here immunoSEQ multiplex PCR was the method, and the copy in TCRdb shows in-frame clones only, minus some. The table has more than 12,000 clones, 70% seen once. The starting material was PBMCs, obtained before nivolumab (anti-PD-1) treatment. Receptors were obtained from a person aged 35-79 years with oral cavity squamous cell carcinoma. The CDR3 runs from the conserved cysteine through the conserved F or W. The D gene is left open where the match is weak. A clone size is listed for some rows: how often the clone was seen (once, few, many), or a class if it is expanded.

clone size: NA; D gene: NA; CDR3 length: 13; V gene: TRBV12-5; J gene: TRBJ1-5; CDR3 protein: CASGPYRGQPQHF; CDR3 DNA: TGTGCTAGTGGTCCGTATAGGGGTCAGCCCCAGCATTTT
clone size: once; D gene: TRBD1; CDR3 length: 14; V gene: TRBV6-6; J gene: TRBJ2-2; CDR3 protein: CASGDRAGTGELFF; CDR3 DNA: TGTGCCAGCGGGGACAGGGCGGGCACCGGGGAGCTGTTTTTT
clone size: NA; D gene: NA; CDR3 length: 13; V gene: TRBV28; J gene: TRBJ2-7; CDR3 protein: CASSPRTGYEQYF; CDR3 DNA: TGTGCCAGCAGTCCCCGGACCGGCTACGAGCAGTACTTC
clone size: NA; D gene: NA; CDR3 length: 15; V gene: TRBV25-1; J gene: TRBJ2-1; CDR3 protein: CASSEGGSSYNEQFF; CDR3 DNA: TGTGCCAGCAGTGAAGGGGGAAGCTCCTACAATGAGCAGTTCTTC
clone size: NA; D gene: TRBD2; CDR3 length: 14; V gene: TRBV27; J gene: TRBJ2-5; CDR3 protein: CASSLTGGRETQYF; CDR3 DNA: TGTGCCAGCAGTTTGACGGGAGGGCGAGAGACCCAGTACTTC
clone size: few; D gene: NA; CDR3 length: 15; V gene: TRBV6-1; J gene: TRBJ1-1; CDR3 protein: CASSELTGWGTEAFF; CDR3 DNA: TGTGCCAGCAGTGAACTAACAGGGTGGGGCACTGAAGCTTTCTTT
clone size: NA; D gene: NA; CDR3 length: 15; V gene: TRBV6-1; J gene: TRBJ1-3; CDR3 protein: CASSEYRSSGNTIYF; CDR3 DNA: TGTGCCAGCAGTGAATATAGGAGCTCTGGAAACACCATATATTTT
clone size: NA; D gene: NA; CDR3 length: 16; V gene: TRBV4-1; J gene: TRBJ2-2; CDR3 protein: CASSPRPGPGPGELFF; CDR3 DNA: TGCGCCAGCAGCCCGCGACCGGGGCCCGGGCCCGGGGAGCTGTTTTTT
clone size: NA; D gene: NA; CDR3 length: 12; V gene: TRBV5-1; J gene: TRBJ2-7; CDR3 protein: CASSLDGYEQYF; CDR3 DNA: TGCGCCAGCAGCTTGGACGGATACGAGCAGTACTTC
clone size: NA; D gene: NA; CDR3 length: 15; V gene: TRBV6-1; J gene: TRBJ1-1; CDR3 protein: CASSEWAGVDTEAFF; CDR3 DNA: TGTGCCAGCAGTGAATGGGCAGGGGTCGACACTGAAGCTTTCTTT
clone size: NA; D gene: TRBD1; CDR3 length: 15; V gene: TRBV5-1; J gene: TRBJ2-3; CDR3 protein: CASSQGTGGMDTQYF; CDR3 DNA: TGCGCCAGCAGCCAGGGGACAGGGGGCATGGATACGCAGTATTTT
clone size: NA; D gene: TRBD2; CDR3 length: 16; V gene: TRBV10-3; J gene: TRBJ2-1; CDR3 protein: CAISVRTSGSSYEQFF; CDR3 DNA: TGTGCCATCAGTGTTCGGACTAGCGGGAGTAGCTATGAGCAGTTCTTC
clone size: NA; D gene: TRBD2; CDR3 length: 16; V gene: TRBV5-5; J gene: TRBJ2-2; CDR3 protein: CASSPGLAGETGELFF; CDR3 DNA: TGTGCCAGCAGCCCCGGACTAGCGGGGGAAACCGGGGAGCTGTTTTTT
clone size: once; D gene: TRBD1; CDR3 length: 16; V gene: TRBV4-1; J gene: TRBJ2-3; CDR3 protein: CASSQTGGFPTDTQYF; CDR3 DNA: TGCGCCAGCAGCCAAACAGGGGGTTTCCCCACAGATACGCAGTATTTT
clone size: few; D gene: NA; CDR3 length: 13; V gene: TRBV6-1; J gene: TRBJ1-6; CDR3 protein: CASSEEISSPLHF; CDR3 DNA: TGTGCCAGCAGTGAAGAGATATCCTCACCCCTCCACTTT